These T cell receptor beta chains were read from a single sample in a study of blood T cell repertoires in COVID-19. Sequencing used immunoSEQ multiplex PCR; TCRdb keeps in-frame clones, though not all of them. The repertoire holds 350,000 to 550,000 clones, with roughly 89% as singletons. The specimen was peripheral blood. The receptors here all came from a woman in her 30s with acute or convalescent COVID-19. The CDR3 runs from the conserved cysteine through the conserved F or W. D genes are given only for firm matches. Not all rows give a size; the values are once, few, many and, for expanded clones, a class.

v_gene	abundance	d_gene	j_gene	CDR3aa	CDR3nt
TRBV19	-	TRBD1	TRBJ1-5	CASSKGGWSQPQHF	TGTGCCAGTAGTAAAGGGGGCTGGAGTCAGCCCCAGCATTTT
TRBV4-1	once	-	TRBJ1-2	CASSQFGQGLDYGYTF	TGCGCCAGCAGCCAATTTGGTCAGGGACTCGACTATGGCTACACCTTC
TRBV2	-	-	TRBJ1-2	CASRGADGYTF	TGTGCCAGCAGGGGGGCAGATGGCTACACCTTC
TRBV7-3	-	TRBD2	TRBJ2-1	CASSPMPTGLAEQFF	TGTGCCAGCAGCCCGATGCCAACCGGACTAGCGGAGCAGTTCTTC
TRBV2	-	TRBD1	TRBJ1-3	CASSERVNRGTAGNTIYF	TGTGCCAGCAGTGAAAGAGTTAACAGGGGGACCGCTGGAAACACCATATATTTT
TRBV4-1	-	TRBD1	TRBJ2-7	CASSQAQTGGGYEQYF	TGCGCCAGCAGCCAAGCCCAGACAGGGGGCGGGTACGAGCAGTACTTC
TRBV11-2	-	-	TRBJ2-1	CASSPGGHEQFF	TGTGCCAGCAGCCCCGGTGGTCATGAGCAGTTCTTC
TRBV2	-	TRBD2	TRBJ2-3	CASSLLAGSTDTQYF	TGTGCCAGCAGTCTTCTAGCGGGAAGCACAGATACGCAGTATTTT
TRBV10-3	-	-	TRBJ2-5	CAISESYSGTQYF	TGTGCCATCAGTGAGTCGTACAGTGGGACCCAGTACTTC
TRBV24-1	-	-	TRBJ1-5	CATSEDDRYQPQHF	TGTGCCACCAGTGAGGATGACAGATATCAGCCCCAGCATTTT
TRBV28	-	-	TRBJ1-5	CASSLMNRGGGNQPQHF	TGTGCCAGCAGTTTAATGAATAGGGGGGGTGGCAATCAGCCCCAGCATTTT
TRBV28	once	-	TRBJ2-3	CASSLGPSTDTQYF	TGTGCCAGCAGTTTAGGGCCTAGCACAGATACGCAGTATTTT
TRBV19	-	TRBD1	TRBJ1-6	CASSLRTGRNSPLHF	TGTGCCAGTAGTCTTCGGACAGGGCGTAATTCACCCCTCCACTTT
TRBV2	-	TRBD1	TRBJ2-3	CASSGQGADTQYF	TGTGCCAGCAGTGGGCAGGGGGCAGATACGCAGTATTTT
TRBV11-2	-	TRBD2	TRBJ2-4	CASSTLAGVGWVAKNIQYF	TGTGCCAGCAGCACCCTAGCGGGGGTCGGTTGGGTAGCCAAAAACATTCAGTACTTC
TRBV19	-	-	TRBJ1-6	CASSIGGDSPLHF	TGTGCCAGTAGTATAGGCGGGGATTCACCCCTCCACTTT
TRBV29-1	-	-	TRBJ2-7	CSVEAGGASYEQYF	TGCAGCGTTGAAGCGGGGGGCGCCTCCTACGAGCAGTACTTC
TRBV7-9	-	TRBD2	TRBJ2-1	CASSPPLAGGPRYNEQFF	TGTGCCAGCAGCCCACCACTAGCGGGGGGGCCGAGATACAATGAGCAGTTCTTC
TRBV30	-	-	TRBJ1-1	CATRTGLMNTEAFF	TGTGCCACACGAACGGGACTCATGAACACTGAAGCTTTCTTT
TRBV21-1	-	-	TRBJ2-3	CASSKIQVRSLGKALDTQYF	TGTGCCAGCAGCAAAATACAGGTCCGGTCGCTAGGGAAAGCATTAGATACGCAGTATTTT
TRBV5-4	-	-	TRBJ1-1	CASSLSGSMNTEAFF	TGTGCCAGCAGCTTGTCAGGAAGCATGAACACTGAAGCTTTCTTT
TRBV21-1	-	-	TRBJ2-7	CASSKEDTPYEQYF	TGTGCCAGCAGCAAAGAGGACACCCCCTACGAGCAGTACTTC
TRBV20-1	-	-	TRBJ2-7	CSASSLGGYEQYF	TGCAGTGCTAGTTCCCTGGGGGGCTACGAGCAGTACTTC
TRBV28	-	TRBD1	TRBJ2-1	CASSPHKGANEQFF	TGTGCCAGCAGCCCCCATAAGGGGGCCAATGAGCAGTTCTTC
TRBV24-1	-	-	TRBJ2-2	CATGQAGELFF	TGTGCCACCGGACAAGCCGGGGAGCTGTTTTTT
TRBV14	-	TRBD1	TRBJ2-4	CASSTGTGQNIQYF	TGTGCCAGCAGCACCGGGACAGGGCAAAACATTCAGTACTTC
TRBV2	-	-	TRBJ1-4	CASRGPGRGNEKLFF	TGTGCCAGCAGGGGACCGGGACGGGGGAATGAAAAACTGTTTTTT
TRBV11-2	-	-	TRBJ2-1	CASSLLGSQASYNEQFF	TGTGCCAGCAGCTTATTAGGCAGCCAGGCCTCCTACAATGAGCAGTTCTTC
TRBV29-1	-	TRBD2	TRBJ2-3	CSVRTSGAPDTQYF	TGCAGCGTCCGGACTAGCGGGGCCCCAGATACGCAGTATTTT
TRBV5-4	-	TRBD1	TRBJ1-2	CASSLAGTGGFGYTF	TGTGCCAGCAGCTTAGCCGGGACAGGGGGTTTTGGCTACACCTTC
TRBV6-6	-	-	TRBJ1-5	CASSYSQGSNQPQHF	TGTGCCAGCAGTTACTCTCAGGGGAGCAATCAGCCCCAGCATTTT
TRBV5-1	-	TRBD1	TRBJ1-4	CASSLGQDYEKLFF	TGCGCCAGCAGCCTCGGACAGGACTACGAAAAACTGTTTTTT
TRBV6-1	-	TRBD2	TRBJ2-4	CASSERGGAVDIQYF	TGTGCCAGCAGTGAACGCGGGGGGGCGGTGGACATTCAGTACTTC
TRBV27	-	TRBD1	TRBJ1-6	CASSLSQGAGSPLHF	TGTGCCAGCAGTTTATCACAGGGGGCGGGATCACCCCTCCACTTT
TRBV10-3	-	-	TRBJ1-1	CAISKTTANTEAFF	TGTGCCATCAGTAAGACGACAGCGAACACTGAAGCTTTCTTT
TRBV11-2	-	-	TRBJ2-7	CASGPEGYEQYF	TGTGCCAGCGGCCCTGAGGGCTACGAGCAGTACTTC
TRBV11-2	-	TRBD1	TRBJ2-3	CASSLSRTGSFPTDTQYF	TGTGCCAGCAGCTTAAGTCGGACAGGGTCTTTCCCCACAGATACGCAGTATTTT
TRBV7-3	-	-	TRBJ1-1	CASSSTGNTEAFF	TGTGCCAGCAGCTCGACGGGGAACACTGAAGCTTTCTTT
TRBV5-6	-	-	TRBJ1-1	CASSLWQGTNTEAFF	TGTGCCAGCAGCTTGTGGCAGGGGACGAACACTGAAGCTTTCTTT
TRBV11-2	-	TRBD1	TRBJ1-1	CASSLSGTGGTEAFF	TGTGCCAGCAGCTTGTCCGGGACAGGGGGAACTGAAGCTTTCTTT
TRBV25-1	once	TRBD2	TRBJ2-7	CASSEWGVREENEQYF	TGTGCCAGCAGTGAATGGGGAGTTCGGGAGGAGAACGAGCAGTACTTC
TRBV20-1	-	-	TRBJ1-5	CSASNKRYQPQHF	TGCAGTGCTAGTAACAAGCGGTATCAGCCCCAGCATTTT
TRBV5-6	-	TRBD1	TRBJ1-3	CASIPQGGNTIYF	TGTGCCAGCATCCCACAGGGGGGAAACACCATATATTTT
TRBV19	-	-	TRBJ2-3	CASSPLLFSGETDTQYF	TGTGCCAGTAGTCCCCTCCTCTTTAGCGGAGAAACAGATACGCAGTATTTT
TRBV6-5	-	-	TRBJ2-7	CASSTASLSYEQYF	TGTGCCAGCAGTACCGCAAGCCTCTCCTACGAGCAGTACTTC
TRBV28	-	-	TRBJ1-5	CASSLGGLSGNQPQHF	TGTGCCAGCAGTTTAGGGGGGTTGAGTGGCAATCAGCCCCAGCATTTT
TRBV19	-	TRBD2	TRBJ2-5	CASSIRLAGTFQETQYF	TGTGCCAGTAGTATCAGGTTAGCGGGGACCTTCCAAGAGACCCAGTACTTC
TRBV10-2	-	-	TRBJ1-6	CASSSSYQASNMNSPLHF	TGCGCCAGCAGTAGCTCGTATCAGGCCTCGAACATGAATTCACCCCTCCACTTT
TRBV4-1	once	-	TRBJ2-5	CASSQDSQETQYF	TGCGCCAGCAGCCAAGACAGCCAAGAGACCCAGTACTTC
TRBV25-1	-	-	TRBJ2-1	CASSGQGTGSYNEQFF	TGTGCCAGCAGTGGCCAGGGTACGGGCTCCTACAATGAGCAGTTCTTC
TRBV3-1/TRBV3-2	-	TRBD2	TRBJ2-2	CASSGLAGSTGELFF	TGTGCCAGCAGCGGGCTAGCGGGGTCCACCGGGGAGCTGTTTTTT
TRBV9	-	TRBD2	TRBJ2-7	CASSPAGGAGEQYF	TGTGCCAGCAGCCCAGCCGGGGGGGCTGGAGAGCAGTACTTC
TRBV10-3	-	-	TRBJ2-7	CAISEPDKNPAYEQYF	TGTGCCATCAGTGAGCCCGACAAAAACCCGGCCTACGAGCAGTACTTC
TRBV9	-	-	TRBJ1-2	CASSVEQNYGYTF	TGTGCCAGCAGCGTAGAACAGAACTATGGCTACACCTTC
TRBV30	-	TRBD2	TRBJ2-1	CAWSVGTSAPDEQFF	TGTGCCTGGAGTGTTGGGACTAGTGCGCCTGATGAGCAGTTCTTC
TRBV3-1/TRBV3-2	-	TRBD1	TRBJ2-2	CASSHGQGRSGELFF	TGTGCCAGCAGCCACGGACAGGGGAGGTCCGGGGAGCTGTTTTTT
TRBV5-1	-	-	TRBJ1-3	CASSIGQLSGNTIYF	TGCGCCAGCAGCATAGGACAGCTCTCTGGAAACACCATATATTTT
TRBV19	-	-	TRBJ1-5	CASSISRVSYSNQPQHF	TGTGCCAGTAGTATTTCCAGGGTATCTTATAGCAATCAGCCCCAGCATTTT